This entry is about one T cell receptor (beta chain). Its cognate antigen is unknown. This sample is drawn from a study of human T cells and chemical hapten exposure. For the study at large: Upper inner arm skin measuring about 2 cm by about 2 cm received 2% DPC for sensitization. Reading of the patch tests, which applied 0.01% DPC to the upper back, occurred at 6 days. Study results and caveats: Patch test scores rose with PT1 expanded TCR counts, a positive correlation. Counts of TCRs above 1 in 1000 frequency stayed unchanged with DPC sensitization.

The CDR3 is 13 residues long. Germline assignment: CDR1 SEHNR and CDR2 FQNEAQ (reference sequence). The V end was cut by 6 bases, the J end by 5 bases, with 11 bases between. Sample time point: patch test 1, 2 weeks after DPC sensitization. Treatment specified: therapeutic diphenylcyclopropenone sensitization with weekly scalp DPC. TCRdb used MiXCR to reprocess the RACE reads, holding one entry per CDR3 protein. The sample records around 99,000 distinct CDR3 sequences, around 12% being singletons. The sample consisted of whole blood, taken in connection with sensitization to the hapten diphenylcyclopropenone (DPC). This clonotype originated in a woman in her thirties or forties with alopecia areata. Some clones in this sample may be carry-over from other donors' samples. The genes are TRBV7-9 and TRBJ1-5; D perhaps matches TRBD1 (5 bases). CDR3 region: CASSPAGYQPQHF. The CDR3 DNA reads as TGTGCCAGCAGTCCCGCAGGGTATCAGCCCCAGCATTTT. The complete variable domain, with remaining parts taken from reference TRBV7-9 and TRBJ1-5, reads DTGVSQNPRHKITKRGQNVTFRCDPISEHNRLYWYRQTLGQGPEFLTYFQNEAQLEKSRLLSDRFSAERPKGSFSTLEIQRTEQGDSAMYLCASSPAGYQPQHFGDGTRLSIL.